This TCR beta chain came from a study of blood T cell repertoires in COVID-19. Study summary: COVID-19 samples, acute and convalescent, were from the United States, Italy and Spain. In each case, the material was cDNA or gDNA derived from T cells, B-cell-depleted T cells, or PBMCs.

This clone was seen only a few times. CDR1 is SGHNT and CDR2 is YYREEE in the germline V gene (reference sequence). Trimming cost V 1 base and J 5 bases, with 10 bases left between them. CDR3 size: 14 residues. As processed by the authors: The authors estimated nucleated cell counts from reference gene primer amplification. Data came from immunoSEQ multiplex PCR; TCRdb stores just in-frame clones and leaves some out. The V and J calls and clone size come from that table; D and trimming were worked out from the DNA. Among 130,000 to 150,000 clones listed, roughly 81% were seen once. This clonotype was obtained from a human donor with acute or convalescent COVID-19. The donor label of this sample is uncertain. Sequencing input: peripheral blood. The genes are TRBV5-4 and TRBJ2-1, with D possibly being TRBD1 (6 bases). In DNA form, the CDR3 reads TGTGCCAGCAGCTTGACAGGGACCCACAATGAGCAGTTCTTC. This codes for CASSLTGTHNEQFF.